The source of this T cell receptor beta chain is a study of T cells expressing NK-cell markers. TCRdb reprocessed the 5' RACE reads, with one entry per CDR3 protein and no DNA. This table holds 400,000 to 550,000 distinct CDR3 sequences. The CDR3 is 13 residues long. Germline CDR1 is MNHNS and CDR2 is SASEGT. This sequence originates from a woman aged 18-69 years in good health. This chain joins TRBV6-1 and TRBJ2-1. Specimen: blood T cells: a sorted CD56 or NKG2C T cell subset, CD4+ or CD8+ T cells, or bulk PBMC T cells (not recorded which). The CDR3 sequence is CASTTVQLNEQFF.